This T cell receptor beta chain was observed in a study of CD8+CD57+ T cells in acquired aplastic anemia. Study as a whole: Sorted CD4+ and CD8+ cells gave a mean 3.2 ug DNA, range 0.2 to 27.4 ug. Whole-study results and caveats: Between patients and controls, around 27 CD8+ CDR3 sequences were found in common.

Using genomic DNA as the template, TCR beta VDJ and CDR3 profiling was carried out. TCRdb analysed the reads with MiXCR anew, one entry per CDR3 protein. The sample yields roughly 170,000 distinct CDR3 sequences, about 50% seen once. On this clonotype itself: The target antigen is unknown.

The V and J ends lost 2 bases and 2 bases respectively, with 19 bases between them. The CDR3 is made up of 17 amino acids. Germline CDR1 reads LNHNV; CDR2 reads YYDKDF (reference sequence). In patients chosen for sequencing, flow cytometry had shown CD8+CD57+ cell expansion. In all patients, the disease was severe acquired aplastic anemia. Untreated patients provided the blood samples, with no therapy given before sampling. The J gene is TRBJ2-7, the V gene TRBV15; D is possibly TRBD1 or TRBD2 (5 bases each). The sequenced sample consisted of sorted CD4+, CD8+, or CD8+CD57+ T cells (not recorded which) from PBMCs. The clonotype was recovered from a human donor with aplastic anemia. For the CDR3, the DNA is TGTGCCACCAGCAGAAATTGGGGGACGGATGGGCCCTACGAGCAGTACTTC. It encodes CATSRNWGTDGPYEQYF.